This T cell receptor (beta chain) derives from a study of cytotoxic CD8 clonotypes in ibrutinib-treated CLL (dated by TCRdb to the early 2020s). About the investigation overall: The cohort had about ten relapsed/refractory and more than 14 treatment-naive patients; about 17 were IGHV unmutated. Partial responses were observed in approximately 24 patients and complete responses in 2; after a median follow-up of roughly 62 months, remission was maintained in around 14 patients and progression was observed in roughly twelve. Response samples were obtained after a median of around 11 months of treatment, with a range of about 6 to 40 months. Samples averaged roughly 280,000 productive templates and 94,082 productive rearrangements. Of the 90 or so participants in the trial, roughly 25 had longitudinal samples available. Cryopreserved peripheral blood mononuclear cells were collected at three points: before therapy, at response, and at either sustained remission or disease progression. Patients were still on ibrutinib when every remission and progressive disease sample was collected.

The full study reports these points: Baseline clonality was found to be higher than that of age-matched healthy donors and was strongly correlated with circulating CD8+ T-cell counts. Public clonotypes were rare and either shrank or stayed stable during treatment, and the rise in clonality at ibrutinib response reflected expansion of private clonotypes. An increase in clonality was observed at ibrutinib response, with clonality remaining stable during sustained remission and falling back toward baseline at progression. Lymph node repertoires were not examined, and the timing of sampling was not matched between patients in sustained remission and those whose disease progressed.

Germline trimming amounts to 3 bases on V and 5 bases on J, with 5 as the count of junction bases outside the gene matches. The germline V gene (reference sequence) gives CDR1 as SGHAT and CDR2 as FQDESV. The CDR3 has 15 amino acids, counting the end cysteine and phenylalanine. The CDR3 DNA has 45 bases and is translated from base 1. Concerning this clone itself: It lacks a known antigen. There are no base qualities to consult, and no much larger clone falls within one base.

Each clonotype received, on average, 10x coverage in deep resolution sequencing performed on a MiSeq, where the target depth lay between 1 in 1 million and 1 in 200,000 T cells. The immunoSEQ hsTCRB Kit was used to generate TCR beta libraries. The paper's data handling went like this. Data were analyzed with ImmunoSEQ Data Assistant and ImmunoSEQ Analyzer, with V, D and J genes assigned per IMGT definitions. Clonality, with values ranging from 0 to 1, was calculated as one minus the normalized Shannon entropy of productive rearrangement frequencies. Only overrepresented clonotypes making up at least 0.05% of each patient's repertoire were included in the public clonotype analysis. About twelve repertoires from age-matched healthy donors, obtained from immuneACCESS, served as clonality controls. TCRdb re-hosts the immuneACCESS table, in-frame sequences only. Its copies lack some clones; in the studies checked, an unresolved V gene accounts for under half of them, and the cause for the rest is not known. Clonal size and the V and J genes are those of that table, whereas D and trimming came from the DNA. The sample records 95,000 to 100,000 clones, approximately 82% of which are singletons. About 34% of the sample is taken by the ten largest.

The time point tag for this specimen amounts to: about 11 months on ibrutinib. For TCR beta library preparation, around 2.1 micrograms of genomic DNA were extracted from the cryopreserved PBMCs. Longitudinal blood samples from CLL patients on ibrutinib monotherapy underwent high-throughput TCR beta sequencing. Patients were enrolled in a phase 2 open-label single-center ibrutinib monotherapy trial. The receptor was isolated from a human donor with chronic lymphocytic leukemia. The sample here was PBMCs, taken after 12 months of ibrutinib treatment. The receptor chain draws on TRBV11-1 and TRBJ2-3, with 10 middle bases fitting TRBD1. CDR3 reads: CASSLGGQGRDTQYF. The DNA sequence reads TGTGCCAGCAGCTTGGGGGGACAGGGGAGAGATACGCAGTATTTT.